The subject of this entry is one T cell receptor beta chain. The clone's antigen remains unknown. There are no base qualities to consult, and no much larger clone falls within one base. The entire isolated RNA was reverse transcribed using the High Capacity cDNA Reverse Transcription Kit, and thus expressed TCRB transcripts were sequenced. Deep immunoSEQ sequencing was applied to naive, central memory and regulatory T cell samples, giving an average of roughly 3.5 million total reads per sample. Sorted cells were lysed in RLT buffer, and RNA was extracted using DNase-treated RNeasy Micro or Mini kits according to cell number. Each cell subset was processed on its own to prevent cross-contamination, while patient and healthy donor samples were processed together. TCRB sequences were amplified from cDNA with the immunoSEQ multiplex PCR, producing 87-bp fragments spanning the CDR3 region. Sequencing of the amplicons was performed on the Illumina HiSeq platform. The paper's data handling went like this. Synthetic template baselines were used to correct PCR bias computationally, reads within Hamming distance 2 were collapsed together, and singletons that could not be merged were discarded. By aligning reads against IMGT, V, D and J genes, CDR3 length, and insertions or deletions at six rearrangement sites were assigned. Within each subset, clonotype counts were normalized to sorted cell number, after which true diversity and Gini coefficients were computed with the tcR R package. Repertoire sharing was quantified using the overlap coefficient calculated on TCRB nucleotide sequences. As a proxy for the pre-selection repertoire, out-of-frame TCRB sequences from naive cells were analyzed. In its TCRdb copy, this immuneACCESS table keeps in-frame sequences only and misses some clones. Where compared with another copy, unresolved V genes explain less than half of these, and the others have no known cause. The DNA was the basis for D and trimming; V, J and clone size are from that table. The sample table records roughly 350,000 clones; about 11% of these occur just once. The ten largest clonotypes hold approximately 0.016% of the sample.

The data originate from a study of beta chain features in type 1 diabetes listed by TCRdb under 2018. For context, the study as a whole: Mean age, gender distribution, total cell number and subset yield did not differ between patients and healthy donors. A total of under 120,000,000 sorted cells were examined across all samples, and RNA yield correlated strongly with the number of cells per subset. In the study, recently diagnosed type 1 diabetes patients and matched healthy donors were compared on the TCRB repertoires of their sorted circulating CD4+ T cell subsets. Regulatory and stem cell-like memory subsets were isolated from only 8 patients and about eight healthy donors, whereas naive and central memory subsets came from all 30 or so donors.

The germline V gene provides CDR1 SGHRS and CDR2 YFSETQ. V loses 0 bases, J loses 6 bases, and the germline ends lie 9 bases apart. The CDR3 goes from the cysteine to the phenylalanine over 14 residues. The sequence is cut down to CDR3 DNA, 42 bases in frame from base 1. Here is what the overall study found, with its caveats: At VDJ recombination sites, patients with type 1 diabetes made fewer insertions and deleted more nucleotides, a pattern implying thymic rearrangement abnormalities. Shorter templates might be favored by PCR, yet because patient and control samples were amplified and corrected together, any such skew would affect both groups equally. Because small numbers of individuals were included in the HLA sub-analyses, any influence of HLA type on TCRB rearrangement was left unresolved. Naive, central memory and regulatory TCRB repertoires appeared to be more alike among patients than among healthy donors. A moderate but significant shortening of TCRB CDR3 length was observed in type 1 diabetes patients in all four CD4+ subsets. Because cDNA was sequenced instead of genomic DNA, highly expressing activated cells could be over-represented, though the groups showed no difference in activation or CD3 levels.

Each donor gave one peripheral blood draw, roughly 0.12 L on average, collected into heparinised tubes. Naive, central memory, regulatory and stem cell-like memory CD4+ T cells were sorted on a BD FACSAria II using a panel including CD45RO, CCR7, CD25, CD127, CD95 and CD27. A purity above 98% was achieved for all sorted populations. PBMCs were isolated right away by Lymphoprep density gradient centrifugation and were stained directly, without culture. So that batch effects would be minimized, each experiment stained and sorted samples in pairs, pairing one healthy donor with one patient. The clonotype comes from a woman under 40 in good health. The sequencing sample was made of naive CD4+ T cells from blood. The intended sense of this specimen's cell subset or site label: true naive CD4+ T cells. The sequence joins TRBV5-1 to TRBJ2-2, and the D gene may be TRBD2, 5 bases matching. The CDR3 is CASSLAGGPGELFF. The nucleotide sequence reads TGCGCCAGCAGCTTGGCCGGAGGTCCCGGGGAGCTGTTTTTT.